Included here is one TCR beta chain sequence, with context. This record comes from a study of blood T cell repertoires in COVID-19. Germline CDR1 is SQVTM and CDR2 is ANQGSEA. This CDR3 comprises 12 residues. V lost 3 bases to trimming and J lost 8 bases; unmatched junction nucleotides: 3. The method was immunoSEQ multiplex PCR; TCRdb's version includes in-frame clones alone and lacks a portion of them. This table has 60,000 to 95,000 clones, 90% appearing once. The chain carries TRBV29-1 and TRBJ1-4, with 7 bases lining up with TRBD1. The sequence was obtained from a woman older than 75 with active or convalescent COVID-19. Input material: peripheral blood. CDR3 amino acids: CSVDEGAEKLFF. The CDR3 DNA reads TGCAGCGTTGACGAGGGGGCGGAAAAACTGTTTTTT.